The 28 T cell receptor beta chains below all came from one sample that was sequenced in a study of blood T cell repertoires in COVID-19 (dated by TCRdb to between 2020 and 2021). The method behind the library was the immunoSEQ multiplex PCR assay. TCRdb mirrors the immuneACCESS table, restricted to in-frame sequences. Some clones are absent from its copies; in checked studies, under half trace to an unresolved V gene, and the reason for the others is unknown. The sample profile shows just over 80,000 clones; roughly four fifths of them were found once. Of the sample, roughly a fifth falls within the top ten clones. Sequenced material: peripheral blood. These TCRs come from a woman aged 80 or over with active or convalescent COVID-19.

The chain combines TRBV30 with TRBJ2-7; 8 bases are a match to TRBD1. J was trimmed by 5 bases and V by 2 bases; bases with no gene match: 8. The CDR3 loop spans 14 amino acids. The germline V gene encodes CDR1 GTSNPN and CDR2 SVGIG (reference sequence). As DNA, the CDR3 is TGTGCCTGGAGTCCAGGACAGGGAACGAACGAGCAGTACTTC. It encodes CAWSPGQGTNEQYF.

V gene TRBV18 combines with J gene TRBJ1-2, with a possible D match to TRBD1 (5 bases). CDR3 length: 16 residues. Per the germline V gene, CDR1 is KGHSH and CDR2 is LQKENI. V lost 3 bases, J lost 4 bases, and 18 bases lay in between. CDR3 coding DNA: TGTGCCAGCTCACCGGGTGGGGGAGGAAAGGCCTATGGCTACACCTTC. The encoded protein is CASSPGGGGKAYGYTF.

This clone was recorded a few times. CDR3 DNA: TGTGCCAGCAGCCCTGGGGGGGCGCATGCAGATACGCAGTATTTT. Amino acids: CASSPGGAHADTQYF. V is TRBV11-3 and J is TRBJ2-3, with D tentatively TRBD2 (7 bases). V lost 5 bases and J lost 4, with 16 bases in between. CDR3 size: 15 residues. Germline-derived CDR1 and CDR2 are SGHNT and YENEEA.

The chain has TRBV6-2 or TRBV6-3 and TRBJ1-6; D is perhaps TRBD1 (5 bases). Germline CDR1 is MNHEY and CDR2 is SVGEGT. This CDR3 is built from 14 residues. Trimming shortened V by 6 bases and J by 10 bases, and 16 bases separated the two germline ends. CDR3: CASSAGGVRSPLHF. In nucleotides, the CDR3 is TGTGCCAGCAGCGCGGGGGGGGTTCGGTCACCCCTCCACTTT.

A single count supports this clone. CDR3 coding DNA: TGTGCCAGTAGTATCCGAGGTTCTGGAAACACCATATATTTT. This encodes CASSIRGSGNTIYF. The chain has TRBV19 and TRBJ1-3; D call uncertain. Trimming took off 3 bases at V and 1 base at J, with 7 bases between the two ends. In germline, CDR1 is LNHDA, CDR2 SQIVND (reference sequence). CDR3 length equals 14 residues.

The V gene is TRBV5-5, the J gene TRBJ1-6, with D possibly being TRBD1 (6 bases). The germline CDR1 and CDR2 sequences are SGHKS and YYEKEE (reference sequence). The CDR3 loop spans 16 amino acids. V lost 4 bases to trimming and J lost 5 bases, with 16 bases between them. The CDR3 DNA follows: TGTGCCAGCAGCCATCAAGGGGGGGCTGATAATTCACCCCTCCACTTT. It codes for CASSHQGGADNSPLHF.

On this clone itself: Other DNA sequences from this sample encode an identical CDR3 as well. This rearrangement joins TRBV7-6 to TRBJ2-3; D may be TRBD2 (7 bases). Germline V gives CDR1 SGHVS, CDR2 FNYEAQ. There are 15 residues in the CDR3. The ends were cut back, 1 base at V and 5 bases at J, with 13 bases in the middle. The CDR3 DNA reads as TGTGCCAGCAGCTTAGGCGGGGGCGGGGGAGATACGCAGTATTTT. Protein sequence: CASSLGGGGGDTQYF.

The chain has TRBV10-3 and TRBJ2-7; 8 bases are a match to TRBD1. V lost 4 bases to trimming and J lost 4 bases; unmatched junction nucleotides: 3. Per germline, CDR1 ENHRY and CDR2 SYGVKD. The length of the CDR3 is 13 residues. The CDR3 loop is CAISATGVYEQYF. The CDR3 DNA is TGTGCCATCAGTGCGACAGGGGTATACGAGCAGTACTTC.

The CDR3 DNA reads TGTGCCAGCACTTCCAGGACTGAAGCTTTCTTT. It encodes CASTSRTEAFF. The gene calls are TRBV28 and TRBJ1-1; D call uncertain. The CDR3 sequence is 11 residues long. Trimming removed 7 bases at V and 5 bases at J, with 8 bases between. Looked up from germline, CDR1 is MDHEN and CDR2 is SYDVKM. Full variable domain (remainder filled in from reference TRBV28 and TRBJ1-1): DVKVTQSSRYLVKRTGEKVFLECVQDMDHENMFWYRQDPGLGLRLIYFSYDVKMKEKGDIPEGYSVSREKKERFSLILESASTNQTSMYLCASTSRTEAFFGQGTRLTVV.

The rearrangement joins TRBV4-3 to TRBJ2-7, with D maybe TRBD1 (5 bases). V was pared by 0 bases and J by 0 bases, with 9 bases between. This CDR3 is built from 15 residues. CDR1 and CDR2 from the germline V gene are LGHNA and YSLEER. CDR3 amino acids: CASSQEQGFSYEQYF. The CDR3 DNA sequence: TGCGCCAGCAGCCAAGAGCAGGGTTTCTCCTACGAGCAGTACTTC.

This chain's CDR3 is CASSVGGYSTDTQYF. DNA for the CDR3: TGTGCCAGCAGCGTAGGAGGGTACAGCACAGATACGCAGTATTTT. This chain joins TRBV9 and TRBJ2-3; a possible D gene is TRBD2 (5 bases). The CDR3 is made up of 15 amino acids. From germline, CDR1 is SGDLS and CDR2 YYNGEE. V was cut by 0 bases and J by 0 bases, with 8 bases left in between. The full variable domain, with the rest looked up from reference TRBV9 and TRBJ2-3, is DSGVTQTPKHLITATGQRVTLRCSPRSGDLSVYWYQQSLDQGLQFLIQYYNGEERAKGNILERFSAQQFPDLHSELNLSSLELGDSALYFCASSVGGYSTDTQYFGPGTRLTVL.

CDR3 loop: CSVDGQTNYEQYF. The CDR3 region has the DNA TGCAGCGTTGACGGGCAGACTAACTACGAGCAGTACTTC. The chain joins TRBV29-1 to TRBJ2-7; TRBD2 might be the D (5 bases). Between the trimmed V and J ends, which lost 3 bases and 3 bases, there was a span of 12 bases. The germline V gene encodes CDR1 SQVTM and CDR2 ANQGSEA. The CDR3 totals 13 residues.

This clone was counted once. CDR3 region: CASSFPGQHYGYTF. The CDR3 DNA follows: TGTGCCAGCAGTTTTCCAGGACAGCACTATGGCTACACCTTC. The chain uses TRBV28 and TRBJ1-2; a weak D match, TRBD1 (6 bases). Germline assignment: CDR1 MDHEN and CDR2 SYDVKM. This CDR3 is 14 amino acids long. The V gene lost 3 bases and the J gene lost 3 bases, with 11 bases spanning the gap.

This clone was counted only a few times. The chain joins TRBV9 to TRBJ1-4; D is undetermined. The CDR3 length is 13 residues. Per germline, CDR1 SGDLS and CDR2 YYNGEE. V lost 0 bases, J lost 8 bases, and 8 bases lay in between. The CDR3 loop is CASSVDPEEKLFF. DNA of the CDR3: TGTGCCAGCAGCGTAGACCCGGAGGAAAAACTGTTTTTT. Together with reference TRBV9 and TRBJ1-4, the CDR3 gives the full variable domain: DSGVTQTPKHLITATGQRVTLRCSPRSGDLSVYWYQQSLDQGLQFLIQYYNGEERAKGNILERFSAQQFPDLHSELNLSSLELGDSALYFCASSVDPEEKLFFGSGTQLSVL.

The genes are TRBV15 and TRBJ1-2; possible D gene TRBD1, 5 bases. With 0 bases removed from V and 8 bases from J, the gap between germline ends came to 10 bases. This CDR3 contains 13 residues. Looked up from germline, CDR1 is LNHNV and CDR2 is YYDKDF (reference sequence). CDR3 residues: CATSRDRAEGYTF. CDR3 coding DNA: TGTGCCACCAGCAGAGACAGGGCGGAGGGCTACACCTTC.

This clone has only a few counts. The chain employs TRBV5-1 and TRBJ2-2, with D perhaps matching TRBD1 (5 bases). V shed 4 bases and J shed 1 base, with 11 bases lying between them. The V gene's germline CDR1 is SGHRS and CDR2 YFSETQ. The CDR3 covers 15 residues. DNA for the CDR3: TGCGCCAGCAGCCGCGCCACAGGGAACACCGGGGAGCTGTTTTTT. It codes for CASSRATGNTGELFF.

This clone was observed a few times. V is TRBV7-3 and J is TRBJ2-3, with D perhaps matching TRBD2 (7 bases). V lost 2 bases and J 2 bases, leaving 11 bases between the germline ends. There are 15 residues in the CDR3. Germline assignment: CDR1 SGHTA and CDR2 FQGTGA. The CDR3 nucleotides read TGTGCCAGCAGCTTAGCGGGGGCTAACACAGATACGCAGTATTTT. This encodes CASSLAGANTDTQYF. Drawing the rest from reference TRBV7-3 and TRBJ2-3, the complete variable domain is GAGVSQTPSNKVTEKGKYVELRCDPISGHTALYWYRQSLGQGPEFLIYFQGTGAADDSGLPNDRFFAVRPEGSVSTLKIQRTERGDSAVYLCASSLAGANTDTQYFGPGTRLTVL.

The chain carries TRBV5-4 and TRBJ1-6; TRBD1 matches 7 bases. V was clipped by 5 bases and J by 2 bases; unmatched bases: 4. Germline CDR1 reads SGHNT; CDR2 reads YYREEE (reference sequence). The CDR3 consists of 15 residues. The DNA for the CDR3 is TGTGCCAGCAGTCTCGGGACAGCCTATAATTCACCCCTCCACTTT. It codes for CASSLGTAYNSPLHF.

The rearrangement joins TRBV6-5 to TRBJ1-1; TRBD1 aligns across 7 bases. The CDR3 has 14 residues. Germline V gene data show CDR1 as MNHEY and CDR2 as SVGAGI. Trimming cost V 6 bases and J 2 bases; bases outside gene matches: 6. The CDR3 loop is CASSHRGVNTEAFF. For the CDR3, the DNA is TGTGCCAGCAGCCACAGGGGCGTAAACACTGAAGCTTTCTTT.

V usage is TRBV7-8 and J usage is TRBJ1-6; 7 nucleotides line up with TRBD1. Germline trimming cut 4 bases from V and 7 bases from J; bases unmatched to any gene: 4. Germline lookup yields CDR1 SGHVS and CDR2 FQNEAQ. The CDR3 sequence is 14 residues long. DNA for the CDR3: TGTGCCAGCAGCTGGGGACAGAGCAATTCACCCCTCCACTTT. It is translated as CASSWGQSNSPLHF.

The chain uses TRBV5-1 and TRBJ2-7, with a weak D call TRBD1 (6 bases). Trimming pared 0 bases from V and 3 bases from J, leaving 13 bases between. This CDR3 is built from 15 residues. Per the germline V gene, CDR1 is SGHRS and CDR2 is YFSETQ. The CDR3 DNA reads TGCGCCAGCAGCTTGGCTGGGACACCAGACTACGAGCAGTACTTC. Translation: CASSLAGTPDYEQYF.

The table lists this clone with a few counts. The V gene is TRBV7-9, the J gene TRBJ1-2, with TRBD1 matching 7 bases. Germline loops: CDR1 SEHNR, CDR2 FQNEAQ (reference sequence). V lost 4 bases, J lost 6 bases, and 8 bases stayed unmatched. The CDR3 extends over 14 amino acids. The CDR3 coding sequence is TGTGCCAGCAGCTCAGCGGACAGGTGGGATGGCTACACCTTC. This translates into CASSSADRWDGYTF.

In its sample, this clone was seen once. J is TRBJ2-7 and V is TRBV24-1, with D possibly being TRBD2 (5 bases). Germline V gene sequence: CDR1 KGHDR, CDR2 SFDVKD. The V end was cut by 0 bases, the J end by 6 bases, with 8 bases between. The CDR3 runs to 13 residues. CDR3 DNA: TGTGCCACCAGTGATTTGCTGGGAGCCGAGCAGTACTTC. It translates to CATSDLLGAEQYF.

This clone is medium-sized within its sample. This chain uses TRBV14 with TRBJ1-3; D remains unclear. The germline V gene has CDR1 SGHDN and CDR2 FVKESK. This CDR3 comprises 13 residues. Deletions cut 4 bases from V and 7 bases from J, with 11 bases between. DNA of the CDR3: TGTGCCAGCAGCCTCGGACTGGGGAACACCATATATTTT. It translates to CASSLGLGNTIYF. Full variable domain (outside the CDR3, taken from reference TRBV14 and TRBJ1-3): EAGVTQFPSHSVIEKGQTVTLRCDPISGHDNLYWYRRVMGKEIKFLLHFVKESKQDESGMPNNRFLAERTGGTYSTLKVQPAELEDSGVYFCASSLGLGNTIYFGEGSWLTVV.

The V gene is TRBV7-8, the J gene TRBJ1-1, with D unclear. V shed 6 bases and J shed 1 base, with 3 bases lying between them. Germline CDR1 and CDR2: SGHVS and FQNEAQ. The CDR3 extends over 11 amino acids. As DNA, the CDR3 is TGTGCCAGCAGGGCGAACACTGAAGCTTTCTTT. It specifies CASRANTEAFF.

This chain links TRBV6-5 with TRBJ2-7; TRBD1 matches 9 bases. Losses at the gene ends were 4 bases for V and 7 bases for J; bases not matched to a gene: 8. Germline assignment: CDR1 MNHEY and CDR2 SVGAGI. The CDR3 has 14 amino acids. This CDR3 is CASSLGQGIYEQYF. CDR3 coding DNA: TGTGCCAGCAGTTTGGGACAGGGAATCTATGAGCAGTACTTC.

Here the CDR3 reads CSASPRHLGGDTEAFF. The CDR3 region has the DNA TGCAGTGCTAGTCCCCGACACCTGGGAGGAGACACTGAAGCTTTCTTT. The rearrangement uses TRBV20-1 and TRBJ1-1; the D is unclear. The CDR3 runs 16 residues. V gave up 3 bases and J gave up 3 bases, with 20 bases separating them. Germline V gene data show CDR1 as DFQATT and CDR2 as SNEGSKA (reference sequence).

This sequence joins TRBV9 and TRBJ2-3, with 8 positions matching TRBD2. This CDR3 has 14 residues. Trimming removed 3 bases from V and 3 bases from J; junction bases left unmatched: 3. The V gene's germline CDR1 is SGDLS and CDR2 YYNGEE. The CDR3 sequence is CASSGGLGTDTQYF. The CDR3 DNA reads TGTGCCAGCAGCGGGGGACTAGGAACAGATACGCAGTATTTT.